This T cell receptor beta chain was identified in a study of a mutant IDH1 vaccine in newly diagnosed glioma. Study at large: Eight vaccinations reached patients in weeks 1, 3, 5, 7, 11, 15, 19 and 23. Vaccination was launched 4-6 weeks after radiotherapy alone, or with temozolomide cycles. Those enrolled had earlier been treated with radiotherapy, temozolomide, or both, mostly both.

Germline values: CDR1 SGHDN, CDR2 FVKESK. CDR3 length equals 13 residues. Trimming stripped 1 base from V and 1 base from J, with 3 bases between. Sequencing used immunoSEQ multiplex PCR; TCRdb keeps in-frame clones, though not all of them. The repertoire holds around 34,000 clones, with roughly 80% as singletons. Whole-study results and caveats: Pseudoprogression apparently lacked any relation to changes in top peripheral T cell clonotypes.

The time point here: week 23, last vaccination. The vaccine gave 300 ug of a 20-mer mutant IDH1 peptide subcutaneously per dose. Comment on this clone: Antigen unknown.

The receptor comes from a middle-aged man with glioma. The sequencing used PBMCs, collected from a glioma patient whose treatment included an IDH1 peptide vaccine. The chain carries TRBV14 and TRBJ2-3; D call uncertain. The CDR3 nucleotides read TGTGCCAGCAGCCAAGGGGGCACAGATACGCAGTATTTT. Encoded protein: CASSQGGTDTQYF.